The source of this T cell receptor (beta chain) is a study of blood T cells in healthy people across ages. In the study overall: There was about one barcoded beta molecule captured by template switching per two T cells.

Germline assignment: CDR1 SGDLS and CDR2 YYNGEE. CDR3 length: 14 residues. V dropped 0 bases and J dropped 9; count of bases not matched to a gene: 7. A few counts support this clonotype. Its antigen is undetermined. A second PCR of roughly 7 to 11 cycles used a sample-barcoded 5' primer and a J-beta primer mix. TCRdb reanalysed the 5' RACE reads using MiXCR and keeps one entry per CDR3 protein. The repertoire holds more than 550,000 distinct CDR3 sequences, with over 20% as singletons. At least 7 million PBMCs were isolated per sample. Per sample, at least 5.5 micrograms of total RNA were extracted. General study results and limits: The fall in TCR beta diversity per million T cells was roughly linear with age.

The gene calls are TRBV9 and TRBJ2-3; 7 bases line up with TRBD2. The receptor was isolated from a man between 65 and 79 years old in good health. The sample consisted of blood. CDR3 protein: CASSVVRGEGTQYF. CDR3 bases: TGTGCCAGCAGCGTAGTACGGGGGGAAGGGACGCAGTATTTT.